This T cell receptor (beta chain) was profiled in a study of cytomegalovirus exposure and HLA in healthy donors. Here immunoSEQ multiplex PCR was the method, and the copy in TCRdb shows in-frame clones only, minus some. This table has 260,000 or so clones, approximately 87% appearing once. Trimming took off 2 bases at V and 6 bases at J, with 11 bases between the two ends. CDR3 length: 13 amino acids. Germline V gene data show CDR1 as MNHEY and CDR2 as SVGAGI. The TCR originated in a woman aged 18-29 years in good health and CMV-seronegative. The chain recombines TRBV6-5 with TRBJ2-7, with D unclear. Sample: PBMCs. Here the CDR3 DNA reads TGTGCCAGCAGTTACGTTCGTGCAGGCGAGCAGTACTTC. Translating gives CASSYVRAGEQYF.